Listed below are T cell receptor beta chains from one sample, sequenced in a study of technical replicates of blood from a few donors. Sequencing was performed with immunoSEQ multiplex PCR; in TCRdb, only in-frame clones are kept and a portion is missing. The sample contains some 87,000 clones, around 90% of which appear only once. The source material was T cells isolated from PBMCs. The receptor source for this set is a human donor in good health. CDR3s include the opening cysteine and the closing phenylalanine or tryptophan. Fields, in order: V gene, D gene, clone size, J gene, CDR3 DNA, CDR3 protein. D genes are given only for firm matches. Some rows mark clone size as missing; the rest say once, few, many or name a class of expanded clone.

V gene: TRBV9; D gene: -; clone size: -; J gene: TRBJ2-7; CDR3 DNA: TGTGCCAGCAGCGTCGACTCAATCTCCTACGAGCAGTACTTC; CDR3 protein: CASSVDSISYEQYF
V gene: TRBV5-6; D gene: -; clone size: -; J gene: TRBJ2-7; CDR3 DNA: TGTGCCAGCAGCTTGGCCCCCCCCGGGAACTACGAGCAGTACTTC; CDR3 protein: CASSLAPPGNYEQYF
V gene: TRBV5-1; D gene: -; clone size: -; J gene: TRBJ2-5; CDR3 DNA: TGCGCCAGCAGCCGCAGGGAAAAGACCCAGTACTTC; CDR3 protein: CASSRREKTQYF
V gene: TRBV19; D gene: TRBD1; clone size: -; J gene: TRBJ1-2; CDR3 DNA: TGTGCCAGTAGTTTAGGACAGGTTTCATCGTATGGCTACACCTTC; CDR3 protein: CASSLGQVSSYGYTF
V gene: TRBV19; D gene: -; clone size: -; J gene: TRBJ2-5; CDR3 DNA: TGTGCCAGTAGTATTGAGTTCCGGGAGACCCAGTACTTC; CDR3 protein: CASSIEFRETQYF
V gene: TRBV5-5; D gene: -; clone size: once; J gene: TRBJ2-1; CDR3 DNA: TGTGCCAGCAGCTTGTTAGGTAGCTCCCACAATGAGTATGAGTTCTTC; CDR3 protein: CASSLLGSSHNEYEFF
V gene: TRBV18; D gene: -; clone size: few; J gene: TRBJ1-4; CDR3 DNA: TGTGCCAGCTCACCAGGGGCCCGACAGAATGAAAAACTGTTTTTT; CDR3 protein: CASSPGARQNEKLFF
V gene: TRBV9; D gene: -; clone size: -; J gene: TRBJ2-7; CDR3 DNA: TGTGCCAGCAGCGTAGGGCCAGGGGAGTTTTACGAGCAGTACTTC; CDR3 protein: CASSVGPGEFYEQYF
V gene: TRBV30; D gene: TRBD1; clone size: few; J gene: TRBJ1-1; CDR3 DNA: TGTGCCTGGAGTGCCCCAGACAGGGGATCGGGTGAAGCTTTCTTT; CDR3 protein: CAWSAPDRGSGEAFF
V gene: TRBV18; D gene: -; clone size: -; J gene: TRBJ2-3; CDR3 DNA: TGTGCCACGGGGACTGGCACAGATACGCAGTATTTT; CDR3 protein: CATGTGTDTQYF
V gene: TRBV6-5; D gene: -; clone size: -; J gene: TRBJ2-3; CDR3 DNA: TGTGCCAGCGGGTCAGGCTCAGATACGCAGTATTTT; CDR3 protein: CASGSGSDTQYF
V gene: TRBV30; D gene: -; clone size: -; J gene: TRBJ2-3; CDR3 DNA: TGTGCCTGGACCCCCAGTGGAGATACGCAGTATTTT; CDR3 protein: CAWTPSGDTQYF
V gene: TRBV4-2; D gene: -; clone size: -; J gene: TRBJ2-1; CDR3 DNA: TGTGCCAGCAGCCAAGTCACGGGGAATGAGCAGTTCTTC; CDR3 protein: CASSQVTGNEQFF
V gene: TRBV9; D gene: -; clone size: -; J gene: TRBJ1-1; CDR3 DNA: TGTGCCAGCAGCGTAGCTACCGGGAACACTGAAGCTTTCTTT; CDR3 protein: CASSVATGNTEAFF
V gene: TRBV5-1; D gene: -; clone size: once; J gene: TRBJ1-1; CDR3 DNA: TGCGCCAGCAGCTTAGAGGTAGGGGTGAACACTGAAGCTTTCTTT; CDR3 protein: CASSLEVGVNTEAFF
V gene: TRBV7-9; D gene: -; clone size: -; J gene: TRBJ1-2; CDR3 DNA: TGTGCCAGCAGCTTAGCACAGCTCCGGAGGAACTATGGCTACACCTTC; CDR3 protein: CASSLAQLRRNYGYTF
V gene: TRBV5-1; D gene: -; clone size: -; J gene: TRBJ2-7; CDR3 DNA: TGCGCCAGCAGCCCCGACTCCAGCGCCTACGAGCAGTACTTC; CDR3 protein: CASSPDSSAYEQYF
V gene: TRBV27; D gene: TRBD2; clone size: -; J gene: TRBJ2-7; CDR3 DNA: TGTGCCACTTCCTCGGGCCGGGGGGACTACGAGCAGTACTTC; CDR3 protein: CATSSGRGDYEQYF